Listed below are T cell receptor beta chains from one sample, sequenced in a study of blood T cell repertoires in COVID-19. Generated by immunoSEQ multiplex PCR, the TCRdb table keeps only in-frame clones and is missing some. Among about 230,000 clones, roughly 79% were seen once, and the ten largest hold 7.5%. The specimen was peripheral blood. The receptors come from a woman of 80 years or more with COVID-19, enrolled during active disease. Each CDR3 is given with its conserved first and last residue. Fields, in order: J gene, clone size, D gene, V gene, CDR3 DNA, CDR3 protein. The D gene is left open where the match is weak. Part of the rows lack a size; the others show once, few, many or a class for expanded clones.

>TRBJ1-6|NA|TRBD1|TRBV19
TGTGCCAGTAGTATAGACCGGGACAGGGTTTCACCCCTCCACTTT
CASSIDRDRVSPLHF
>TRBJ2-2|once|NA|TRBV2
TGTGCCAGCCGGGGGGCCCGTAACACCGGGGAGCTGTTTTTT
CASRGARNTGELFF
>TRBJ1-1|NA|NA|TRBV4-3
TGCGCCAGCAGCCAGGAGGAGGGGAGGGACACTGAAGCTTTCTTT
CASSQEEGRDTEAFF
>TRBJ2-2|NA|NA|TRBV10-3
TGTGCCATCAGTGACAATCAGATCCCCGGGGAGCTGTTTTTT
CAISDNQIPGELFF
>TRBJ1-3|NA|NA|TRBV5-1
TGCGCCAGCAGCTTGCAACCTACAGGATCTGGAAACACCATATATTTT
CASSLQPTGSGNTIYF
>TRBJ2-4|NA|TRBD1|TRBV7-9
TGTGCCAGCGGACCCGACAGGGTCCGGAACATTCAGTACTTC
CASGPDRVRNIQYF
>TRBJ2-6|NA|TRBD1|TRBV6-6
TGTGCCAGCGCCGTGCAGGGGGCAACCGGGGCCAACGTCCTGACTTTC
CASAVQGATGANVLTF
>TRBJ2-5|NA|TRBD1|TRBV29-1
TGCAGCGCGGGACAGGGGACCGAGACCCAGTACTTC
CSAGQGTETQYF
>TRBJ2-7|NA|TRBD1|TRBV25-1
TGTGCCAGCGGCCGGACAGGGAAAACCTACGAGCAGTACTTC
CASGRTGKTYEQYF
>TRBJ1-1|once|TRBD1|TRBV7-2
TGTGCCAGCAGCTTAGGGTCGACAGGGCAGACTGAAGCTTTCTTT
CASSLGSTGQTEAFF
>TRBJ1-2|NA|NA|TRBV29-1
TGCAGCGTTGGTGCGGCACCCGGCTATGGCTACACCTTC
CSVGAAPGYGYTF